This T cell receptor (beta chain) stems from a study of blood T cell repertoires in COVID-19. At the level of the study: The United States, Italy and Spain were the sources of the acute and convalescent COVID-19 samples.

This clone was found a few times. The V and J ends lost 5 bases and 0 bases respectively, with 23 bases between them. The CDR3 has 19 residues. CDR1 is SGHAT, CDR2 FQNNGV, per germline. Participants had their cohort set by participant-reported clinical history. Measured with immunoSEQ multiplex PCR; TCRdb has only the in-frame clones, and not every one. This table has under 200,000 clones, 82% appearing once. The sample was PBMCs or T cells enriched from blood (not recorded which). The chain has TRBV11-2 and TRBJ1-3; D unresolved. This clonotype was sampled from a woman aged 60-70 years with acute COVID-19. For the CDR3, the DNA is TGTGCCAGCAGCCTATACGCCGGGGAAGGCACCTACTCTGGAAACACCATATATTTT. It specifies CASSLYAGEGTYSGNTIYF.